The TCR beta chain described here comes from a study of shared clonotypes between healthy human individuals. The CDR3 contains 16 residues. Per the germline V gene, CDR1 is MNHNS and CDR2 is SASEGT. Trimming removed 4 bases at V and 2 bases at J, with 17 bases between. Produced via immunoSEQ multiplex PCR; TCRdb's table is partial and in-frame only. The table shows approximately 1,500,000 clones, with around 97% occurring only once. Sample: naive CD4+ T cells sorted from blood. Noted subset: CD45RA+ positively selected. This chain uses TRBV6-1 with TRBJ2-5, with D perhaps TRBD1 (5 bases). This receptor was taken from a man aged 25-45 years in good health. The CDR3 DNA reads as TGTGCCAGCAGTGGTTTAAGGGGCTTTGGACAAGAGACCCAGTACTTC. Translating it yields CASSGLRGFGQETQYF.